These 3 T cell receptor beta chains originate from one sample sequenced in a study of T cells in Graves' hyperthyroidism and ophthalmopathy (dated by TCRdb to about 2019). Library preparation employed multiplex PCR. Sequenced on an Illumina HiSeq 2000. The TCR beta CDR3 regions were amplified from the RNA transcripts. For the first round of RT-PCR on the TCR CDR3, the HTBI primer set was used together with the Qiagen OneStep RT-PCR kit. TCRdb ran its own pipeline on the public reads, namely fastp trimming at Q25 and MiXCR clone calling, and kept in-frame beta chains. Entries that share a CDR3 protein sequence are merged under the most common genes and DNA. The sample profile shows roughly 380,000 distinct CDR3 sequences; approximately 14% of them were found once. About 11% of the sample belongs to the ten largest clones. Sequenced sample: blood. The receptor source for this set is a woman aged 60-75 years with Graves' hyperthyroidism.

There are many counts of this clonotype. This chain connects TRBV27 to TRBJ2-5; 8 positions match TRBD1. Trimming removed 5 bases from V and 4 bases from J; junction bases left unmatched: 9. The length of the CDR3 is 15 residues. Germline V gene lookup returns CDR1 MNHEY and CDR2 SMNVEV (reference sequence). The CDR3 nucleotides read TGTGCCAGCAGTGACTCGACAGGGGCCGGAGAGACCCAGTACTTC. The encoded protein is CASSDSTGAGETQYF.

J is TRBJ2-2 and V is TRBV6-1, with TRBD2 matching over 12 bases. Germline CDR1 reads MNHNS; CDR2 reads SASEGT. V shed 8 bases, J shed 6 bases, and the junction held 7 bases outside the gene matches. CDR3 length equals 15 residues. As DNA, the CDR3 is TGTGCCAGCGTTATACTAGCGGGAGGCTCCGGGGAGCTGTTTTTT. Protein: CASVILAGGSGELFF.

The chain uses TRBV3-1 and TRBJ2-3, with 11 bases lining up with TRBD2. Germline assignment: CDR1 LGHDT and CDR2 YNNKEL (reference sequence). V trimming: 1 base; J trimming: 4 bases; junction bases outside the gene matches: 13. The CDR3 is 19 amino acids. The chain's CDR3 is CASSQASALLAGVADTQYF. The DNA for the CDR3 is TGTGCCAGCAGCCAAGCATCAGCTTTACTAGCGGGAGTTGCAGATACGCAGTATTTT.